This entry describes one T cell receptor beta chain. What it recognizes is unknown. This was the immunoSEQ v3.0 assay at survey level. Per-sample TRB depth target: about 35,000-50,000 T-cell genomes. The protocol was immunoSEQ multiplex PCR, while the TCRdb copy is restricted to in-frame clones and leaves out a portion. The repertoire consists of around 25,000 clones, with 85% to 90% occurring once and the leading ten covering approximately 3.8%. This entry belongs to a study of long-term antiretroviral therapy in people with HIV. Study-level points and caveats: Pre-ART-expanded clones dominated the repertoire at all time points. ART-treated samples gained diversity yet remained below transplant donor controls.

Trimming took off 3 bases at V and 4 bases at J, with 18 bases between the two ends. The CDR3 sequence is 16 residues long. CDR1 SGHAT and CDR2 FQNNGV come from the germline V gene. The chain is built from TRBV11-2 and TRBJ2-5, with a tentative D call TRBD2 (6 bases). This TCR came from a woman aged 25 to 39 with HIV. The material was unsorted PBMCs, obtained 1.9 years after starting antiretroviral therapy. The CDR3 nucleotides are TGTGCCAGCAGCTTCCAGTGGGGGGTAGGGGTAGAGACCCAGTACTTC. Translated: CASSFQWGVGVETQYF. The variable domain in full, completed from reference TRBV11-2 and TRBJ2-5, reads EAGVAQSPRYKIIEKRQSVAFWCNPISGHATLYWYQQILGQGPKLLIQFQNNGVVDDSQLPKDRFSAERLKGVDSTLKIQPAKLEDSAVYLCASSFQWGVGVETQYFGPGTRLLVL.